What follows are 12 T cell receptor beta chains derived from one specimen sequenced in a study of radiation and T cells in renal cell carcinoma. The time point was: blood 2 weeks post-SBRT. Specified treatment: 15 Gy SBRT to primary tumor, nephrectomy 4 weeks later. Clones were sequenced by immunoSEQ multiplex PCR, and TCRdb holds only the in-frame ones, with some missing. The data show 70,000 or so clones, roughly 80% seen once. The sequences come from blood, collected from a patient whose treatment included radiotherapy and nephrectomy. The receptor source for this set is a man aged 60 to 69 with renal cell carcinoma.

The J gene is TRBJ2-1, the V gene TRBV4-1, with TRBD2 identical over 14 bases. The ends lost 3 bases at V and 0 bases at J; junction bases unmatched: 10. CDR3 length equals 20 residues. From germline, CDR1 is MGHRA and CDR2 YSYEKL. CDR3 DNA: TGCGCCAGCAGCCATCTCGGACTAGCGGGAGGTGGAAGCTCCTACAATGAGCAGTTCTTC. This translates into CASSHLGLAGGGSSYNEQFF.

The rearrangement uses TRBV15 and TRBJ2-5, with 7 bases matching TRBD1. Germline trimming cut 3 bases from V and 2 bases from J; bases unmatched to any gene: 0. CDR1 is LNHNV, CDR2 YYDKDF, per germline (reference sequence). The CDR3 length is 13 residues. The CDR3 DNA follows: TGTGCCACCAGCAGCAGGGGGCAAGAGACCCAGTACTTC. As protein: CATSSRGQETQYF.

This clone was found a few times. J is TRBJ2-1 and V is TRBV7-8, with a tentative D call TRBD2 (6 bases). The V end was cut by 1 base, the J end by 7 bases, with 14 bases between. CDR3 length: 15 amino acids. CDR1 is SGHVS and CDR2 is FQNEAQ in the germline V gene. The CDR3 protein is CASSLDGRSRNEQFF. For the CDR3, the DNA is TGTGCCAGCAGCTTAGACGGGAGATCAAGAAATGAGCAGTTCTTC.

For this clone: Within the sample, other DNA sequences also encode this same CDR3. The chain's CDR3 is CASSISRNTGELFF. CDR3 DNA sequence: TGTGCCAGTAGTATAAGCAGGAACACCGGGGAGCTGTTTTTT. This sequence joins TRBV19 and TRBJ2-2, with D hard to call. Germline CDR1 LNHDA, CDR2 SQIVND (reference sequence). The ends were cut back, 2 bases at V and 1 base at J, with 5 bases in the middle. The CDR3 is 14 residues long.

J is TRBJ2-3 and V is TRBV4-3; D is undetermined. V lost 0 bases, J lost 3 bases, and 7 bases lay in between. The CDR3 sequence is 14 residues long. CDR1 is LGHNA and CDR2 is YSLEER in the germline V gene. CDR3 sequence: CASSQDSRTDTQYF. The CDR3, as DNA: TGCGCCAGCAGCCAAGATAGCCGGACAGATACGCAGTATTTT.

The chain recombines TRBV19 with TRBJ2-2; no definite D call. This CDR3 region has 15 residues. Trimming stripped 2 bases from V and 0 bases from J, with 7 bases between. Germline lookup yields CDR1 LNHDA and CDR2 SQIVND (reference sequence). The CDR3 loop is CASSIQPANTGELFF. For the CDR3, the DNA is TGTGCCAGTAGTATACAACCCGCGAACACCGGGGAGCTGTTTTTT.

This clone was recorded only once. This rearrangement joins TRBV6-1 to TRBJ1-5, with TRBD1 as a possible D gene (6 bases). V gave up 3 bases and J gave up 7 bases, with 13 bases separating them. Germline V gene sequence: CDR1 MNHNS, CDR2 SASEGT. This CDR3 is 14 amino acids long. CDR3 loop: CASSEVGGAQPQHF. CDR3 DNA: TGTGCCAGCAGTGAGGTGGGGGGGGCCCAGCCCCAGCATTTT.

The V gene is TRBV5-1, the J gene TRBJ1-5, with D possibly being TRBD1 (6 bases). The V end lost 2 bases, the J end lost 7 bases, and 13 bases lay between the germline ends. The CDR3 spans 14 residues. CDR1 and CDR2 from the germline V gene are SGHRS and YFSETQ. CDR3 loop: CASSLVGGEQPQHF. The CDR3 nucleotides read TGCGCCAGCAGCTTAGTCGGGGGCGAGCAGCCCCAGCATTTT.

The J gene is TRBJ2-2, the V gene TRBV4-3, with 11 bases matching TRBD1. There are 20 residues in the CDR3. V gave up 0 bases and J gave up 6 bases; unmatched junction bases: 15. The germline gives CDR1 LGHNA, CDR2 YSLEER. DNA of the CDR3: TGCGCCAGCAGCCAAGATGTCCTCGCCGGGACAGGGGGATGGGCCGGGGAGCTGTTTTTT. It encodes CASSQDVLAGTGGWAGELFF.

This clone was counted between two and nine times. This chain uses TRBV27 with TRBJ1-3; possible D gene TRBD1, 6 bases. V was pared by 5 bases and J by 9 bases, with 17 bases between. The germline V gene encodes CDR1 MNHEY and CDR2 SMNVEV (reference sequence). This CDR3 spans 14 amino acids. CDR3 protein: CASSLRGGLSTIYF. CDR3 coding DNA: TGTGCCAGCAGTCTCCGAGGGGGTTTGAGCACCATATATTTT.

The chain employs TRBV2 and TRBJ2-6; D ambiguous. Looked up from germline, CDR1 is SNHLY and CDR2 is FYNNEI. The CDR3 runs 12 residues. Trimming shortened V by 8 bases and J by 12 bases, and 14 bases separated the two germline ends. CDR3: CASGAVWFVLTF. For the CDR3, the DNA is TGTGCCAGCGGTGCAGTCTGGTTCGTCCTGACTTTC.

This rearrangement joins TRBV21-1 to TRBJ2-7; TRBD1 reflects the table's D call only, with no check against the DNA. TRBV21-1 counts as a pseudogene. The CDR3 runs to 21 residues. The CDR3 spells CASSKGNWVPPTGRGNYEQYF. The CDR3 coding sequence is TGTGCCAGCAGCAAAGGTAACTGGGTTCCCCCGACAGGGAGAGGGAACTACGAGCAGTACTTC.